The rows below give T cell receptor beta chains drawn from one sample of a study of blood T cell repertoires in COVID-19. Assay: immunoSEQ multiplex PCR; the TCRdb copy retains only in-frame clones and omits some. The sample yields 250,000 to 300,000 clones, over 80% seen once. Material: peripheral blood. These receptors originate from a man in his sixties who had recovered from COVID-19. CDR3s include the opening cysteine and the closing phenylalanine or tryptophan. D genes are given only for firm matches. Rows may omit the clone size; those that give it use once, few, many or a size class.

CDR3nt | CDR3aa | abundance | j_gene | d_gene | v_gene
TGTGCCAGCAGCCGCAAACAGGGGGAGGGGGAAAAACTGTTTTTT | CASSRKQGEGEKLFF | - | TRBJ1-4 | TRBD1 | TRBV5-4
TGTGCCAGCAGCTCCTTAACTAGCGGGAGGGGGAGAGAGACCCAGTACTTC | CASSSLTSGRGRETQYF | - | TRBJ2-5 | TRBD2 | TRBV5-6
TGTGCCAGCAGCGCCGGACAGGGTAGGGAGACCCAGTACTTC | CASSAGQGRETQYF | - | TRBJ2-5 | TRBD1 | TRBV9
TGTGCCAGCAGCCATAGACCCGGGACAAGCACTGAAGCTTTCTTT | CASSHRPGTSTEAFF | - | TRBJ1-1 | - | TRBV7-6
TGCGCCAGCAGCTACACTCTGGGAGCTAACTATGGCTACACCTTC | CASSYTLGANYGYTF | many | TRBJ1-2 | - | TRBV5-1
TGTGCCAGCAGCGTAGCACAGCGGGACACCGGGGAGCTGTTTTTT | CASSVAQRDTGELFF | few | TRBJ2-2 | - | TRBV9
TGTGCCAGCAGCCAAGATCCGGTTTGGGGGGGTCTCGGCAATCAGCCCCAGCATTTT | CASSQDPVWGGLGNQPQHF | once | TRBJ1-5 | - | TRBV3-1/TRBV3-2
TGTGCCAGCAGCCTTAGGACTAGCGTTATCGGGGAGCTGTTTTTT | CASSLRTSVIGELFF | - | TRBJ2-2 | TRBD2 | TRBV3-1/TRBV3-2
TGTGCCAGCAGCTTGGAGCAGCGGGGGCCCCAAGAGACCCAGTACTTC | CASSLEQRGPQETQYF | - | TRBJ2-5 | TRBD2 | TRBV5-6
TGCAGCGTGGACAGGGGGCCAGAGACCCAGTACTTC | CSVDRGPETQYF | - | TRBJ2-5 | TRBD1 | TRBV29-1
TGTGCCAGCAGCCGGACTACTGACGGGGACAGACCCGAAGAGACCCAGTACTTC | CASSRTTDGDRPEETQYF | - | TRBJ2-5 | - | TRBV21-1
TGCGCCAGCAGCCTACCATTACCCAGGGGCATAGGATCACCCCTCCACTTT | CASSLPLPRGIGSPLHF | - | TRBJ1-6 | - | TRBV4-1
TGTGCCAGCAGTTACAGTCCGGGGAGTAACACTGAAGCTTTCTTT | CASSYSPGSNTEAFF | - | TRBJ1-1 | - | TRBV6-5
TGTGCCAGCAGCTCCCGGGACAGGGGGACGGTGGCCTACAATGAGCAGTTCTTC | CASSSRDRGTVAYNEQFF | - | TRBJ2-1 | TRBD1 | TRBV13
TGTGCCAGCAGCCGCGTGGCGGATAACTCTGGAAACACCATATATTTT | CASSRVADNSGNTIYF | few | TRBJ1-3 | - | TRBV3-1/TRBV3-2
TGTGCCAGCACACGGACAGGGGCTAACTATGGCTACACCTTC | CASTRTGANYGYTF | - | TRBJ1-2 | TRBD1 | TRBV28
TGCAGTCCTATGGGGCATGAGCAGTTCTTC | CSPMGHEQFF | - | TRBJ2-1 | - | TRBV20-1
TGCGCCAGCAGGTTGGGACAGGGTATTGAAGCTTTCTTT | CASRLGQGIEAFF | - | TRBJ1-1 | TRBD1 | TRBV5-1
TGTGCCAGCAGTTTATCGAGGAGTGGGGGCAGGACTGAAGCTTTCTTT | CASSLSRSGGRTEAFF | - | TRBJ1-1 | - | TRBV27
TGTGCCAGCAGCCAAGCGGGGGGGCAACACAATGAGCAGTTCTTC | CASSQAGGQHNEQFF | - | TRBJ2-1 | TRBD2 | TRBV4-2
TGCGCCAGCAGCTTGGCCGGGACTGGGGAAAAACTGTTTTTT | CASSLAGTGEKLFF | once | TRBJ1-4 | - | TRBV5-1
TGTGCCTGGAGTGTGGGGGCCGGCGAGAGTGGCTACACCTTC | CAWSVGAGESGYTF | - | TRBJ1-2 | - | TRBV30
TGCGCCAGCAGCGATACAATAAACAATGAGCAGTTCTTC | CASSDTINNEQFF | - | TRBJ2-1 | - | TRBV5-1
TGTGCCAGCAGCTTGGTTGGGAGACAGGCAGGCGGGGATACGCAGTATTTT | CASSLVGRQAGGDTQYF | - | TRBJ2-3 | - | TRBV5-4
TGTGCCACCAGCAGAGGAGTTCAGGGCTACAATGAGCAGTTCTTC | CATSRGVQGYNEQFF | - | TRBJ2-1 | - | TRBV15
TGTGCCAGCTCAAAGGGGAATTCTAATGAAAAACTGTTTTTT | CASSKGNSNEKLFF | once | TRBJ1-4 | - | TRBV18
TGTGCCAGCAATTCGTTCACGGGAGGAGGCTACACCTTC | CASNSFTGGGYTF | - | TRBJ1-2 | - | TRBV27
TGTGCCAGCAGCTTAGTTGGACTCCCCTCCTACGAGCAGTACTTC | CASSLVGLPSYEQYF | - | TRBJ2-7 | - | TRBV7-2
TGTGCCAGCAGCTTACGGGGGACTAGCAACAATGAGCAGTTCTTC | CASSLRGTSNNEQFF | - | TRBJ2-1 | TRBD2 | TRBV6-5
TGTGCCAGCAGTCAGACAGCTCCCCGTAATTCACCCCTCCACTTT | CASSQTAPRNSPLHF | - | TRBJ1-6 | - | TRBV27
TGTGCCAGCAGCTTGGAAGAGGCCAGAAGCACAGATACGCAGTATTTT | CASSLEEARSTDTQYF | once | TRBJ2-3 | - | TRBV5-4